This section outlines one T cell receptor beta chain sequence together with its context. The antigen remains unidentified. Among the unsorted PBMC samples, replicate PCRs used around 300 ng DNA, roughly 30,000 T cell genomes. The method was immunoSEQ multiplex PCR; TCRdb's version includes in-frame clones alone and lacks a portion of them. The data hold around 430,000 clones, with more than 75% observed a single time. This CDR3 is built from 13 residues. Looked up from germline, CDR1 is SGHVS and CDR2 is FNYEAQ. V gave up 5 bases and J gave up 2 bases, with 9 bases separating them. The source of the sample is a study of shared clonotypes between healthy human individuals. Overall study findings and caveats: Sampling covered blood only; tissue repertoires likely differ. Few donors restricted represented genetic and exposure-history diversity.

The rearrangement joins TRBV7-6 to TRBJ1-1, with a tentative D call TRBD1 (6 bases). Sequenced material: PBMCs. This clonotype was sampled from a woman aged 40 to 49 in good health. Some clones in this sample may be carry-over from other donors' samples. The CDR3 spells CASSADSNTEAFF. The CDR3 DNA is TGTGCCAGCAGCGCGGACAGTAACACTGAAGCTTTCTTT.